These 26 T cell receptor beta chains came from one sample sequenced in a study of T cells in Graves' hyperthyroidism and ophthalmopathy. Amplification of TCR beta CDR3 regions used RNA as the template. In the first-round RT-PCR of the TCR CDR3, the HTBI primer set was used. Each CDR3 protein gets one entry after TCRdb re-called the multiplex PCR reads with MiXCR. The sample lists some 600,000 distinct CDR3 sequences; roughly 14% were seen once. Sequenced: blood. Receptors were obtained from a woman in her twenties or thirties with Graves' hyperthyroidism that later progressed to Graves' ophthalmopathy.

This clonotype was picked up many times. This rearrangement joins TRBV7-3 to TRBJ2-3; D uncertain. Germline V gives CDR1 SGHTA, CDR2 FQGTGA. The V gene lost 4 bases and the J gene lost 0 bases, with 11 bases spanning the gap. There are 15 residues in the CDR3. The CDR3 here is CASSSSGISTDTQYF. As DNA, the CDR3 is TGTGCCAGCAGCTCCTCTGGAATTAGCACAGATACGCAGTATTTT.

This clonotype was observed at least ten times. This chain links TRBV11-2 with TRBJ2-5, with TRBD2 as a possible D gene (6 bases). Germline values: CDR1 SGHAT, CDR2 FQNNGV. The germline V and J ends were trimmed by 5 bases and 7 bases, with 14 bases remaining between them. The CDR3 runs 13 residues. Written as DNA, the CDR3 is TGTGCCAGCAGCGCCGACGGGGGAACGACCCAGTACTTC. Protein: CASSADGGTTQYF.

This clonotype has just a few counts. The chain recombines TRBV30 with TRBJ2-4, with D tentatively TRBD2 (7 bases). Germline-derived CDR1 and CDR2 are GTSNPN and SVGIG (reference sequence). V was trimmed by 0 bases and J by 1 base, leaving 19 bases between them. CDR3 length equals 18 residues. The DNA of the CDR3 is TGTGCCTGGAGTGTGGGGGGGGGCGCGGGGAAGGCCAAAAACATTCAGTACTTC. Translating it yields CAWSVGGGAGKAKNIQYF. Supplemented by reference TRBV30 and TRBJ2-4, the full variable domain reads SQTIHQWPATLVQPVGSPLSLECTVEGTSNPNLYWYRQAAGRGLQLLFYSVGIGQISSEVPQNLSASRPQDRQFILSSKKLLLSDSGFYLCAWSVGGGAGKAKNIQYFGAGTRLSVL.

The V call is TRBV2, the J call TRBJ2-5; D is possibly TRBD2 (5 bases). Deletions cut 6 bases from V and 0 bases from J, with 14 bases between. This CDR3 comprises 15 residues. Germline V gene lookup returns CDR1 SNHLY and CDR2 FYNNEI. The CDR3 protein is CASRQMTTNQETQYF. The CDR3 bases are TGTGCCAGCAGGCAGATGACGACTAACCAAGAGACCCAGTACTTC.

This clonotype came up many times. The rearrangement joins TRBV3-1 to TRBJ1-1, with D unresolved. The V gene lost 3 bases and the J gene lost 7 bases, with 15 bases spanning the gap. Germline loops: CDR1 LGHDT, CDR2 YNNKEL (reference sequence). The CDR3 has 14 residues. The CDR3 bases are TGTGCCAGCAGCCAGCGCGAATTGGGGTTTGAAGCTTTCTTT. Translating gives CASSQRELGFEAFF.

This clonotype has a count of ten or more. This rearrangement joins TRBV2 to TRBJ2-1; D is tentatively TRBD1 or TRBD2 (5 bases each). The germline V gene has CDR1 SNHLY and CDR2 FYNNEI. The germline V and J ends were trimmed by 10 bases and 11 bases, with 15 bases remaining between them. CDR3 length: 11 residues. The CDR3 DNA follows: TGTGCCATCTCCCCGGGGCAAAAGCAGTTCTTC. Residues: CAISPGQKQFF.

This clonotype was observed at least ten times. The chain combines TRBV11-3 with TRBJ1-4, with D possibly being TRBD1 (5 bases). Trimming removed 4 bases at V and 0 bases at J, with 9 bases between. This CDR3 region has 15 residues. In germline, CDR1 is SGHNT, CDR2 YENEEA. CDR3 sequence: CASSSGTTTNEKLFF. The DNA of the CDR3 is TGTGCCAGCAGCTCCGGGACGACAACTAATGAAAAACTGTTTTTT.

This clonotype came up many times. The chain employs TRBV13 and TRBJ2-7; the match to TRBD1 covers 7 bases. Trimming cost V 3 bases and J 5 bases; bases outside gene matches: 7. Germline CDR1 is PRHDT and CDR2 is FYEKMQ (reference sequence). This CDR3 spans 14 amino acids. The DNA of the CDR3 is TGTGCCAGCAGCTTGGGTAGGGGGCAACACGAGCAGTACTTC. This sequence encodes CASSLGRGQHEQYF.

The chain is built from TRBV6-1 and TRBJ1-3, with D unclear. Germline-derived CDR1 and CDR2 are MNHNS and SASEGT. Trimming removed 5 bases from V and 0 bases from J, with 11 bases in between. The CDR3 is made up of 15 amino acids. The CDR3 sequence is CASSLAMSSGNTIYF. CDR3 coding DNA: TGTGCCAGCAGTTTGGCGATGAGCTCTGGAAACACCATATATTTT.

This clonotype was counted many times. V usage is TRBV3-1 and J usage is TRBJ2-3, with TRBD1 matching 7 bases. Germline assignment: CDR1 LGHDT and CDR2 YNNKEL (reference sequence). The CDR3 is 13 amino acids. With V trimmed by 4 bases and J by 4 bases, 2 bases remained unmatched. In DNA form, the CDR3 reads TGTGCCAGCAGCCGACAGGGACCAGATACGCAGTATTTT. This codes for CASSRQGPDTQYF.

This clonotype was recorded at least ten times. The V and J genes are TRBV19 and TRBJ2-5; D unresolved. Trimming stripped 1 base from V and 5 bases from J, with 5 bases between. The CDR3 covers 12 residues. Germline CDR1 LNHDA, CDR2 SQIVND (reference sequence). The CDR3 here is CASSIGGETQYF. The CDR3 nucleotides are TGTGCCAGTAGTATAGGTGGGGAGACCCAGTACTTC.

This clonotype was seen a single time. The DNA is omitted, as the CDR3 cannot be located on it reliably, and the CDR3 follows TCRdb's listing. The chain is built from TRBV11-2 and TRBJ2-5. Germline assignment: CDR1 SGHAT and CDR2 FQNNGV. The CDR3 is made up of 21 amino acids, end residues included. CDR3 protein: CASSQTSVYFCAIGWVETQYF.

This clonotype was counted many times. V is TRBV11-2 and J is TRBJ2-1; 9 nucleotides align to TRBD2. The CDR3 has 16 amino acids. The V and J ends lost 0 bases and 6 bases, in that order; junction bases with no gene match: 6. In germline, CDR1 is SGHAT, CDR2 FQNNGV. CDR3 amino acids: CASSLESLAGFNEQFF. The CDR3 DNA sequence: TGTGCCAGCAGCTTAGAAAGCCTAGCGGGGTTCAATGAGCAGTTCTTC.

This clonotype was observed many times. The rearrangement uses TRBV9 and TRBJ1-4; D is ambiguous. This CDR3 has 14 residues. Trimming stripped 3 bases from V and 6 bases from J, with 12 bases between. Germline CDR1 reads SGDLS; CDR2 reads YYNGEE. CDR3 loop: CASSGSGPDEKLFF. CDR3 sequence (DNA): TGTGCCAGCAGCGGTAGCGGTCCTGATGAAAAACTGTTTTTT.

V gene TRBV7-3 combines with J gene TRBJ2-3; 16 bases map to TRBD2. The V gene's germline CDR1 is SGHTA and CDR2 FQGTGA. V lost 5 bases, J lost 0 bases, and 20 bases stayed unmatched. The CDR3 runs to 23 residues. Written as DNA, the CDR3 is TGTGCCAGCAGCCAAGATGCGTTCGCGGGACTAGCGGGAGGGCGGAGAAGCACAGATACGCAGTATTTT. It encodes CASSQDAFAGLAGGRRSTDTQYF. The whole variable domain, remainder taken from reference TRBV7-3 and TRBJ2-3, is GAGVSQTPSNKVTEKGKYVELRCDPISGHTALYWYRQSLGQGPEFLIYFQGTGAADDSGLPNDRFFAVRPEGSVSTLKIQRTERGDSAVYLCASSQDAFAGLAGGRRSTDTQYFGPGTRLTVL.

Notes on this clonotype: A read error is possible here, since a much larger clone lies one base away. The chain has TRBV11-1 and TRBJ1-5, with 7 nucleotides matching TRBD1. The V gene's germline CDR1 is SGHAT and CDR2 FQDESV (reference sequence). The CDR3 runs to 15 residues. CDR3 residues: CTSSPGGGGNQPQHF. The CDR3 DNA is TGTACCAGCAGCCCAGGGGGAGGAGGCAATCAGCCCCAGCATTTT.

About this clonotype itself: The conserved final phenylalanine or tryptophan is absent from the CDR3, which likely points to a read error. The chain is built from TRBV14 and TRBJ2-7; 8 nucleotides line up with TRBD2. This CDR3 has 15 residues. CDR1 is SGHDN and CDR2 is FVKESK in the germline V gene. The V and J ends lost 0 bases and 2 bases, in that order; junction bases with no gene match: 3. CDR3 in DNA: TGTGCCAGCAGCCAAGAGGCCGGGAGGGCCTACGAGCAGTACCTC. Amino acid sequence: CASSQEAGRAYEQYL.

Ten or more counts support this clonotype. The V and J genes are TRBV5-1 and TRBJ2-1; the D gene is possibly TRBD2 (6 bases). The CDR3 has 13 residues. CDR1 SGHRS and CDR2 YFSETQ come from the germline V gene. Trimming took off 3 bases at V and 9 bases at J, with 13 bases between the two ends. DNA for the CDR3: TGCGCCAGCAGCTCCGCTAGCGTACCTGAGCAGTTCTTC. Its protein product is CASSSASVPEQFF.

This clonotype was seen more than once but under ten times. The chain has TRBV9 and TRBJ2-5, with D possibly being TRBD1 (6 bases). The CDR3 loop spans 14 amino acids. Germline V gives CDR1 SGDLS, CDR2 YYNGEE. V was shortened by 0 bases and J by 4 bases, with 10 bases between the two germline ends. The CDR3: CASSVAGQIETQYF. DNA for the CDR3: TGTGCCAGCAGCGTAGCGGGACAAATAGAGACCCAGTACTTC.

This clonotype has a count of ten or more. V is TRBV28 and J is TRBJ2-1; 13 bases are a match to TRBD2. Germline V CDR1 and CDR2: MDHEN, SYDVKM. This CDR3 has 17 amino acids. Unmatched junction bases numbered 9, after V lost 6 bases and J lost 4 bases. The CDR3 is CASSRTQTSGRYNEQFF. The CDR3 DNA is TGTGCCAGCAGCCGAACCCAGACTAGCGGGAGGTACAATGAGCAGTTCTTC.

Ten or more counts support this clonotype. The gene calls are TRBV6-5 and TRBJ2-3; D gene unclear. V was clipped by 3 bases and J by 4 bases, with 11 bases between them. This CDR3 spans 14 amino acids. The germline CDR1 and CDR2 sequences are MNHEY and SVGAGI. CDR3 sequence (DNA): TGTGCCAGCAGTTATCGTGCTGGGGCAGATACGCAGTATTTT. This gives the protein CASSYRAGADTQYF.

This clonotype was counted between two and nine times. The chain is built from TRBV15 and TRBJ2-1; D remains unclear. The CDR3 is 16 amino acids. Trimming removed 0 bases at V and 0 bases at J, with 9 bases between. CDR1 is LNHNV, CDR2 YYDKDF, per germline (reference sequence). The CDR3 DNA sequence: TGTGCCACCAGCAGAGATCTCGCGGACTCCTACAATGAGCAGTTCTTC. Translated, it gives CATSRDLADSYNEQFF.

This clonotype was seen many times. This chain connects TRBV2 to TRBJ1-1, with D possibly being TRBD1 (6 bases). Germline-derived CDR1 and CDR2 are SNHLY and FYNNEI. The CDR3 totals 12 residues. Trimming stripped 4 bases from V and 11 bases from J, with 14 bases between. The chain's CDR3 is CASSGEGGDAFF. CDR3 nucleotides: TGTGCCAGCAGTGGGGAGGGGGGAGATGCTTTCTTT.

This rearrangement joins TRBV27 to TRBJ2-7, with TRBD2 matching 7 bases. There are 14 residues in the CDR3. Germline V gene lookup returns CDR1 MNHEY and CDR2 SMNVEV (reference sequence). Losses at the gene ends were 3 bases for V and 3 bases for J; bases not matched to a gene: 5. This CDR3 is CASSFRSGNYEQYF. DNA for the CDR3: TGTGCCAGCAGTTTTAGAAGCGGGAACTACGAGCAGTACTTC.

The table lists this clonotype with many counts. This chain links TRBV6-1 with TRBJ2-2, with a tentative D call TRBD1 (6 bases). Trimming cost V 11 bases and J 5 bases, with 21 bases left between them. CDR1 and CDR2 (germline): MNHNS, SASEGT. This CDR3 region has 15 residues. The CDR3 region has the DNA TGTGCCGTACAGGGACGGCGCTTGGGTACCGGGGAGCTGTTTTTT. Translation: CAVQGRRLGTGELFF.

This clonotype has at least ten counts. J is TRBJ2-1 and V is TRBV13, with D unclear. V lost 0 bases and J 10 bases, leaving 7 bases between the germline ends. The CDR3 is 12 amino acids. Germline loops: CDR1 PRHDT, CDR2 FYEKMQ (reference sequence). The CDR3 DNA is TGTGCCAGCAGCTTAGGCCCGACAGAGCAGTTCTTC. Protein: CASSLGPTEQFF.